What follows are 25 T cell receptor beta chains derived from one specimen sequenced in a study of beta chain features in type 1 diabetes (dated 2018 in TCRdb). Study-level results and caveats: Type 1 diabetes patients showed a moderate but significant shortening of TCRB CDR3 length in all four CD4+ subsets.

Libraries came from the immunoSEQ multiplex PCR assay. The entire amount of isolated RNA was reverse transcribed using the High Capacity cDNA Reverse Transcription Kit, so the sequenced TCRB transcripts were expressed ones. TCRdb mirrors the immuneACCESS table, restricted to in-frame sequences. Some clones are absent from its copies; in checked studies, under half trace to an unresolved V gene, and the reason for the others is unknown. This sample comprises around 180,000 clones, 7% to 9% of them detected only once. The ten largest make up 0.5% of the sample. Their recognized antigens are unknown. The sample taken for sequencing was central memory CD4+ T cells from blood. The receptors shown here come from a man between 18 and 29 years old with type 1 diabetes.

The chain links TRBV21-1 to TRBJ1-2; the DNA was not used to check the table's D call, TRBD1. TRBV21-1 is designated a pseudogene. This CDR3 is built from 15 residues. The CDR3 region is CASSTQQETNYGYTF. CDR3 bases: TGTGCCAGCAGCACGCAACAGGAGACTAACTATGGCTACACCTTC.

The chain uses TRBV9 and TRBJ2-3; 7 bases match TRBD2. Germline V gene sequence: CDR1 SGDLS, CDR2 YYNGEE. The CDR3 spans 14 residues. After removal of 2 bases from V and 2 bases from J, the junction contained 2 bases not matched to a gene. CDR3 region: CASSVGLVTDTQYF. In DNA, the CDR3 is TGTGCCAGCAGCGTCGGACTAGTCACAGATACGCAGTATTTT.

Only a few counts were recorded for this clone. This chain uses TRBV2 with TRBJ1-2, with TRBD1 identical over 9 bases. Unmatched junction bases numbered 9, after V lost 7 bases and J lost 6 bases. Germline lookup yields CDR1 SNHLY and CDR2 FYNNEI. The CDR3 is made up of 14 amino acids. The CDR3 sequence is CASTATGTGHGYTF. The CDR3 nucleotides are TGTGCCAGCACCGCCACCGGGACAGGGCATGGCTACACCTTC.

This clone was seen more than once but under ten times. The chain has TRBV28 and TRBJ2-5, with 9 bases that match TRBD1. CDR3 length equals 13 residues. The ends lost 11 bases at V and 2 bases at J; junction bases unmatched: 6. Germline CDR1 is MDHEN and CDR2 is SYDVKM. Here the CDR3 reads CAANGQGQETQYF. CDR3 nucleotide sequence: TGTGCCGCTAATGGACAGGGGCAAGAGACCCAGTACTTC.

This clone was counted a few times. CDR3 sequence reads: CAISVREGPGDTQYF. The CDR3 region has the DNA TGTGCCATCAGTGTCCGGGAGGGGCCCGGAGATACGCAGTATTTT. The gene calls are TRBV10-3 and TRBJ2-3; TRBD2 matches at 8 bases. With V trimmed by 4 bases and J by 5 bases, 8 bases remained unmatched. This CDR3 has 15 residues. Looked up from germline, CDR1 is ENHRY and CDR2 is SYGVKD.

This clone has a count of ten or more. The rearrangement joins TRBV28 to TRBJ1-5; D ambiguous. Germline V gene data show CDR1 as MDHEN and CDR2 as SYDVKM. Trimming took 4 bases from V and 3 from J, leaving 13 bases between them. The CDR3 runs 15 residues. The CDR3 DNA reads as TGTGCCAGCAGTTCCCAGAGGAGTCCCAATCAGCCCCAGCATTTT. Protein product: CASSSQRSPNQPQHF.

In its sample, this clone was seen a few times. The CDR3 bases are TGTGCCAGCTCACCAAATCGTCCAGGGGCTAATTCACCCCTCCACTTT. This translates into CASSPNRPGANSPLHF. V gene TRBV18 combines with J gene TRBJ1-6; D perhaps matches TRBD1 (6 bases). Per germline, CDR1 KGHSH and CDR2 LQKENI. The germline V and J ends were trimmed by 2 bases and 6 bases, with 14 bases remaining between them. The CDR3 extends over 16 amino acids.

This clone was counted ten times or more. This chain links TRBV7-6 with TRBJ2-3; D gene unclear. The CDR3 is made up of 11 amino acids. CDR1 and CDR2 (germline): SGHVS, FNYEAQ. V was clipped by 3 bases and J by 4 bases, with 2 bases between them. CDR3: CASSFADTQYF. The CDR3 DNA sequence: TGTGCCAGCAGCTTCGCAGATACGCAGTATTTT.

This clone was observed a handful of times. The gene calls are TRBV6-6 and TRBJ1-2, with 7 nucleotides matching TRBD1. The V gene end was trimmed by 9 bases and the J gene end by 8 bases; junction bases not matched to a gene: 12. The germline CDR1 and CDR2 sequences are MNHNY and SVGAGI (reference sequence). This CDR3 has 13 residues. The CDR3, as DNA: TGTGCCAGTTCATCGACAGGGTTGGACGGCTACACCTTC. This codes for CASSSTGLDGYTF.

The chain carries TRBV5-1 and TRBJ1-5, with 11 bases identical to TRBD1. CDR1 and CDR2 from the germline V gene are SGHRS and YFSETQ. Germline trimming cut 3 bases from V and 7 bases from J; bases unmatched to any gene: 3. The CDR3 has 14 amino acids. In DNA, the CDR3 is TGCGCCAGCAGCTGGACAGGGGGCGACCAGCCCCAGCATTTT. This sequence encodes CASSWTGGDQPQHF.

The gene calls are TRBV9 and TRBJ2-1; 7 nucleotides match TRBD2. This CDR3 spans 14 amino acids. Losses at the gene ends were 2 bases for V and 11 bases for J; bases not matched to a gene: 10. In germline, CDR1 is SGDLS, CDR2 YYNGEE. This chain's CDR3 is CASSVEGEGSKQFF. The CDR3, as DNA: TGTGCCAGCAGCGTGGAAGGGGAGGGGAGTAAGCAGTTCTTC. Full variable domain (outside the CDR3, taken from reference TRBV9 and TRBJ2-1): DSGVTQTPKHLITATGQRVTLRCSPRSGDLSVYWYQQSLDQGLQFLIQYYNGEERAKGNILERFSAQQFPDLHSELNLSSLELGDSALYFCASSVEGEGSKQFFGPGTRLTVL.

The chain links TRBV5-4 to TRBJ1-1, with 10 bases identical to TRBD1. The CDR3 runs to 17 residues. Germline CDR1 and CDR2: SGHNT and YYREEE (reference sequence). The V gene end was trimmed by 3 bases and the J gene end by 4 bases; junction bases not matched to a gene: 12. The CDR3 bases are TGTGCCAGCAGCTCCGGGACAGGGGTGTCGATGGGCACTGAAGCTTTCTTT. Translating it yields CASSSGTGVSMGTEAFF.

This clone was seen only a few times. This chain uses TRBV7-2 with TRBJ2-6; 9 nucleotides match TRBD2. Germline V lookup: CDR1 SGHTA, CDR2 FQGNSA. V trimming: 3 bases; J trimming: 2 bases; junction bases outside the gene matches: 2. CDR3 length equals 16 residues. CDR3 residues: CASSFAGGAGANVLTF. In DNA form, the CDR3 reads TGTGCCAGCAGCTTTGCGGGGGGGGCTGGGGCCAACGTCCTGACTTTC.

The chain uses TRBV18 and TRBJ1-5; D gene uncertain. The CDR3 spans 13 residues. The ends were cut back, 6 bases at V and 6 bases at J, with 12 bases in the middle. Germline values: CDR1 KGHSH, CDR2 LQKENI. The CDR3 nucleotides read TGTGCCAGCTCCCCCGACAATGCTCAGCCCCAGCATTTT. It is translated as CASSPDNAQPQHF.

The gene calls are TRBV10-3 and TRBJ2-5, with a tentative D call TRBD1 (5 bases). CDR3 length: 15 residues. Trimming shortened V by 2 bases and J by 1 base, and 11 bases separated the two germline ends. Germline-derived CDR1 and CDR2 are ENHRY and SYGVKD. The CDR3 nucleotides read TGTGCCATCAGTGAGGGACAACCCTCCCAAGAGACCCAGTACTTC. It codes for CAISEGQPSQETQYF.

The J gene is TRBJ2-1, the V gene TRBV5-1; 9 bases align to TRBD2. CDR1 and CDR2 from the germline V gene are SGHRS and YFSETQ. The CDR3 is made up of 14 amino acids. The J segment lost 8 bases and the V segment lost 5 bases, leaving 8 bases of the junction unmatched. For the CDR3, the DNA is TGCGCCAGCAGTCTCAGCGGGGGGATCGATGAGCAGTTCTTC. Translated: CASSLSGGIDEQFF.

The chain is built from TRBV28 and TRBJ2-3, with no clear D. The length of the CDR3 is 15 residues. Trimming removed 4 bases at V and 0 bases at J, with 11 bases between. CDR1 and CDR2 (germline): MDHEN, SYDVKM. The CDR3 sequence: CASSSPAESTDTQYF. CDR3 coding DNA: TGTGCCAGCAGTTCCCCCGCGGAGAGCACAGATACGCAGTATTTT.

J is TRBJ2-4 and V is TRBV28; 8 nucleotides line up with TRBD1. Germline loops: CDR1 MDHEN, CDR2 SYDVKM. V lost 3 bases, J lost 2 bases, and 9 bases stayed unmatched. The CDR3 extends over 17 amino acids. CDR3 sequence: CASSFRGQGATKNIQYF. The CDR3 coding sequence is TGTGCCAGCAGTTTTAGGGGTCAGGGGGCGACCAAAAACATTCAGTACTTC.

This clone came up a few times. V and J are TRBV30 and TRBJ2-2; possible D gene TRBD1, 7 bases. CDR1 is GTSNPN and CDR2 is SVGIG in the germline V gene (reference sequence). The CDR3 is 17 residues long. The V and J ends lost 4 bases and 4 bases respectively, with 22 bases between them. CDR3 amino acids: CAWTQWGRGATTGELFF. The CDR3 bases are TGTGCCTGGACGCAGTGGGGCAGGGGGGCCACCACCGGGGAGCTGTTTTTT.

This chain links TRBV10-3 with TRBJ2-1; D is possibly TRBD1 (5 bases). This CDR3 region has 14 residues. The germline V gene encodes CDR1 ENHRY and CDR2 SYGVKD. Between the trimmed V and J ends, which lost 6 bases and 6 bases, there was a span of 15 bases. CDR3 DNA: TGTGCCATCAGGGGGTGGGGCACAGGCAATGAGCAGTTCTTC. Protein product: CAIRGWGTGNEQFF.

This clone was counted many times. The gene calls are TRBV18 and TRBJ2-2, with 9 bases aligning to TRBD1. The CDR3 totals 15 residues. The V segment lost 6 bases and the J segment 1 base; nucleotides outside the gene matches: 3. The germline gives CDR1 KGHSH, CDR2 LQKENI. In nucleotides, the CDR3 is TGTGCCAGCTCGCGGGACAGGGAGAACACCGGGGAGCTGTTTTTT. Residues: CASSRDRENTGELFF.

This clone has just a few counts. CDR3 sequence reads: CATSSGTRDTIFF. DNA for the CDR3: TGTGCCACCAGCAGCGGAACCCGGGACACGATCTTTTTT. The J gene is TRBJ1-4, the V gene TRBV15, with D possibly TRBD1 on 6 matching bases. The CDR3 is 13 amino acids. The germline CDR1 and CDR2 sequences are LNHNV and YYDKDF (reference sequence). Trimming removed 3 bases at V and 17 bases at J, with 19 bases between.

The rearrangement links TRBV9 to TRBJ2-1, with 13 bases identical to TRBD2. This CDR3 is 17 amino acids long. Trimming cost V 4 bases and J 8 bases; bases outside gene matches: 12. Germline V lookup: CDR1 SGDLS, CDR2 YYNGEE. This CDR3 reads CASSHGTGTSGIDEQFF. Written as DNA, the CDR3 is TGTGCCAGCAGCCACGGGACCGGGACTAGCGGGATAGATGAGCAGTTCTTC.

This clone was seen more than once but under ten times. This sequence joins TRBV10-3 and TRBJ2-3, with TRBD1 matching 9 bases. The CDR3 sequence is 15 residues long. Germline values: CDR1 ENHRY, CDR2 SYGVKD. J gave up 0 bases and V 8 bases, and 6 bases lay outside the gene matches. CDR3 residues: CAIGGTGYSTDTQYF. The CDR3 bases are TGTGCCATCGGTGGGACAGGGTATAGCACAGATACGCAGTATTTT.

This clone was seen only a few times. The chain is built from TRBV9 and TRBJ2-3, with 14 bases identical to TRBD2. J was trimmed by 4 bases and V by 4 bases; bases with no gene match: 2. The CDR3 runs to 15 residues. CDR1 is SGDLS, CDR2 YYNGEE, per germline. The CDR3 region is CASSPGLAGADTQYF. CDR3 in DNA: TGTGCCAGCAGCCCGGGACTAGCGGGAGCAGATACGCAGTATTTT. Supplemented by reference TRBV9 and TRBJ2-3, the full variable domain reads DSGVTQTPKHLITATGQRVTLRCSPRSGDLSVYWYQQSLDQGLQFLIQYYNGEERAKGNILERFSAQQFPDLHSELNLSSLELGDSALYFCASSPGLAGADTQYFGPGTRLTVL.